A single sample is the source of the 24 T cell receptor beta chains below, sequenced in a study of blood T cell repertoires in COVID-19. The repertoire was sequenced with immunoSEQ multiplex PCR; TCRdb's copy has only in-frame clones and lacks some. Counted here are 350,000 or so clones, more than 70% occurring once; the ten biggest clones make up 3%. The sequenced sample consisted of peripheral blood. These receptors came from a young man with active or convalescent COVID-19.

V gene TRBV29-1 combines with J gene TRBJ2-1; weak D call: TRBD2 (6 bases). V shed 7 bases and J shed 6 bases, with 16 bases lying between them. Germline CDR1 and CDR2: SQVTM and ANQGSEA. This CDR3 region has 13 residues. CDR3 nucleotides: TGCAGCGCCAAGGGTGGGAGGTCCAATGAGCAGTTCTTC. Translation: CSAKGGRSNEQFF.

The DNA for the CDR3 is TGTGCCAGCAGCCGGGGACAGGGCCCCCATGGCTACACCTTC. It specifies CASSRGQGPHGYTF. This chain joins TRBV3-1 (or the pseudogene TRBV3-2) and TRBJ1-2; TRBD1 matches at 9 bases. The ends lost 4 bases at V and 6 bases at J; junction bases unmatched: 6. Germline CDR1 and CDR2: LGHDT and YNNKEL (reference sequence). CDR3 length: 14 residues.

The V gene is TRBV6-4, the J gene TRBJ1-4, with 7 bases fitting TRBD1. The CDR3 totals 15 residues. J lost 5 bases, V lost 6 bases, and 9 bases had no gene match. Germline loops: CDR1 MRHNA, CDR2 SNTAGT. The CDR3 bases are TGTGCCAGCAGGAGGGACAGCTCCTCAAATGAAAAACTGTTTTTT. It codes for CASRRDSSSNEKLFF.

This chain links TRBV7-8 with TRBJ1-6; D is undetermined. Germline CDR1 is SGHVS and CDR2 is FQNEAQ. Trimming stripped 4 bases from V and 15 bases from J, with 13 bases between. The CDR3 is made up of 12 amino acids. The CDR3 DNA sequence: TGTGCCAGCAGCTCCGCAAACGGGGTCCTCCACTTT. Its translation is CASSSANGVLHF.

The CDR3 region is CASSLIGWRNTQYF. CDR3 in DNA: TGTGCCAGCAGTTTGATTGGTTGGAGAAATACGCAGTATTTT. J is TRBJ2-3 and V is TRBV27; the D is unclear. Trimming cost V 3 bases and J 7 bases, with 14 bases left between them. This CDR3 comprises 14 residues. Germline V gene sequence: CDR1 MNHEY, CDR2 SMNVEV (reference sequence).

This chain links TRBV30 with TRBJ1-4, with D maybe TRBD1 (6 bases). V was clipped by 1 base and J by 6 bases, with 15 bases between them. The CDR3 is 15 residues long. Per germline, CDR1 GTSNPN and CDR2 SVGIG (reference sequence). CDR3 amino acids: CAWSGGRGRDEKLFF. The CDR3 DNA is TGTGCCTGGAGTGGCGGCAGGGGACGCGATGAAAAACTGTTTTTT.

The chain joins TRBV19 to TRBJ1-2, with 8 bases fitting TRBD1. The CDR3 is 17 residues long. Germline assignment: CDR1 LNHDA and CDR2 SQIVND (reference sequence). After removal of 5 bases from V and 0 bases from J, the junction contained 11 bases not matched to a gene. The CDR3, as DNA: TGTGCCAGTAGTCCACAGGGGGGCCAGAGAGCTAACTATGGCTACACCTTC. Translating gives CASSPQGGQRANYGYTF. The variable domain in full, with the rest retrieved from reference TRBV19 and TRBJ1-2, is DGGITQSPKYLFRKEGQNVTLSCEQNLNHDAMYWYRQDPGQGLRLIYYSQIVNDFQKGDIAEGYSVSREKKESFPLTVTSAQKNPTAFYLCASSPQGGQRANYGYTFGSGTRLTVV.

The V gene is TRBV7-3, the J gene TRBJ2-5; 11 nucleotides agree with TRBD1. Germline CDR1 reads SGHTA; CDR2 reads FQGTGA. The J segment lost 4 bases and the V segment lost 5 bases, leaving 12 bases of the junction unmatched. The CDR3 runs 17 residues. The CDR3 loop reads CASSPHAGTGGGETQYF. The CDR3 DNA is TGTGCCAGCAGCCCCCACGCCGGGACAGGGGGGGGAGAGACCCAGTACTTC.

This chain links TRBV6-2 or TRBV6-3 with TRBJ2-5; D is uncertain. The CDR3 length is 16 residues. CDR1 is MNHEY and CDR2 is SVGEGT in the germline V gene. The V and J ends lost 0 bases and 2 bases respectively, with 13 bases between them. CDR3: CASSYSIGSAQETQYF. CDR3 bases: TGTGCCAGCAGTTACTCGATCGGGTCAGCGCAAGAGACCCAGTACTTC.

V is TRBV5-4 and J is TRBJ2-3; a possible D gene is TRBD1 (6 bases). The germline V gene encodes CDR1 SGHNT and CDR2 YYREEE (reference sequence). V was clipped by 4 bases and J by 2 bases, with 14 bases between them. The CDR3 is made up of 15 amino acids. The CDR3 bases are TGTGCCAGCAGCGTCCAGGGGCCCCTCACAGATACGCAGTATTTT. Encoded protein: CASSVQGPLTDTQYF.

The rearrangement links TRBV28 to TRBJ2-1, with 7 bases that match TRBD2. CDR3 length: 14 residues. Germline V gene data show CDR1 as MDHEN and CDR2 as SYDVKM. The ends lost 9 bases at V and 7 bases at J; junction bases unmatched: 12. The DNA of the CDR3 is TGTGCCAGTATAAGCGGGACGACGCTGAATGAGCAGTTCTTC. Amino acids: CASISGTTLNEQFF.

The chain links TRBV5-3 to TRBJ1-6; 7 nucleotides align to TRBD1. TRBV5-3 is designated an ORF whose function remains uncertain. Trimming took 4 bases from V and 0 from J; bases not matched to a gene: 10. The CDR3 sequence is 18 residues long. The CDR3 loop reads CARSTTGTADSYNSPLHF. The CDR3, as DNA: TGTGCCAGAAGCACCACCGGGACAGCTGACTCCTATAATTCACCCCTCCACTTT.

The V gene is TRBV10-2, the J gene TRBJ2-7; 7 positions agree with TRBD2. The CDR3 length is 18 residues. CDR1 is WSHSY, CDR2 SAAADI, per germline. Trimming took 4 bases from V and 1 from J; bases not matched to a gene: 16. CDR3 loop: CASSGGLVGGTVSYEQYF. The CDR3 DNA reads as TGCGCCAGCAGTGGTGGACTAGTGGGAGGCACGGTATCCTACGAGCAGTACTTC.

The chain is built from TRBV19 and TRBJ1-1; 10 nucleotides line up with TRBD1. Germline assignment: CDR1 LNHDA and CDR2 SQIVND (reference sequence). The CDR3 loop spans 17 amino acids. Losses at the gene ends were 3 bases for V and 0 bases for J; bases not matched to a gene: 7. The CDR3 sequence: CASSIHRDRGLNTEAFF. The CDR3 DNA sequence: TGTGCCAGTAGTATTCACCGGGACAGGGGCCTGAACACTGAAGCTTTCTTT.

V is TRBV4-2 and J is TRBJ2-2, with D maybe TRBD2 (8 bases). The V end lost 11 bases, the J end lost 5 bases, and 18 bases lay between the germline ends. Germline V gives CDR1 LGHNA, CDR2 YNFKEQ. This CDR3 region has 14 residues. The CDR3 nucleotides are TGTGCCGCAGGGGGGCGGGAGGCTACCGGGGAGCTGTTTTTT. This codes for CAAGGREATGELFF.

The chain uses TRBV12-5 and TRBJ2-7; 9 bases agree with TRBD1. CDR1 is LGHNT, CDR2 FRNRAP, per germline. The length of the CDR3 is 15 residues. After removal of 7 bases from V and 3 bases from J, the junction contained 10 bases not matched to a gene. In nucleotides, the CDR3 is TGTGCTAGTGCCTCATCATGGGGACAGGGCTACGAGCAGTACTTC. This encodes CASASSWGQGYEQYF.

This sequence joins TRBV15 and TRBJ1-1; possibly TRBD1 for D (6 bases). Trimming took off 2 bases at V and 1 base at J, with 11 bases between the two ends. CDR1 is LNHNV and CDR2 is YYDKDF in the germline V gene (reference sequence). CDR3 length equals 15 residues. For the CDR3, the DNA is TGTGCCACCAGCAGACCACGACAGGCGAACACTGAAGCTTTCTTT. It encodes CATSRPRQANTEAFF.

The V and J genes are TRBV2 and TRBJ1-5; a weak D match, TRBD1 (5 bases). CDR3 length equals 14 residues. Per germline, CDR1 SNHLY and CDR2 FYNNEI. The V end lost 8 bases, the J end lost 6 bases, and 17 bases lay between the germline ends. The CDR3 loop reads CASALNVGGQPQHF. For the CDR3, the DNA is TGTGCCAGCGCGCTGAATGTGGGGGGTCAGCCCCAGCATTTT. Variable domain in full (rest from reference TRBV2 and TRBJ1-5): EPEVTQTPSHQVTQMGQEVILRCVPISNHLYFYWYRQILGQKVEFLVSFYNNEISEKSEIFDDQFSVERPDGSNFTLKIRSTKLEDSAMYFCASALNVGGQPQHFGDGTRLSIL.

The chain recombines TRBV29-1 with TRBJ2-1, with D maybe TRBD2 (6 bases). The V gene lost 3 bases and the J gene lost 9 bases, with 18 bases spanning the gap. The CDR3 spans 14 residues. Per germline, CDR1 SQVTM and CDR2 ANQGSEA. CDR3 loop: CSVELLALKGEQFF. As DNA, the CDR3 is TGCAGCGTTGAGCTACTAGCTCTTAAAGGTGAGCAGTTCTTC.

The J gene is TRBJ2-2, the V gene TRBV5-1, with D possibly matching TRBD1 (5 bases). The germline CDR1 and CDR2 sequences are SGHRS and YFSETQ. The CDR3 totals 14 residues. V shed 3 bases and J shed 2 bases, with 8 bases lying between them. The CDR3 region has the DNA TGCGCCAGCAGCTCGACAGTTAACACCGGGGAGCTGTTTTTT. This translates into CASSSTVNTGELFF.

The V call is TRBV5-1, the J call TRBJ1-1; tentative D call: TRBD1 (6 bases). The germline V gene encodes CDR1 SGHRS and CDR2 YFSETQ. V shed 4 bases and J shed 1 base, with 11 bases lying between them. The CDR3 covers 14 residues. In DNA form, the CDR3 reads TGCGCCAGCAGCCCCGGACAGAGGAACACTGAAGCTTTCTTT. Translation gives CASSPGQRNTEAFF.

This chain connects TRBV5-1 to TRBJ2-7, with D possibly being TRBD2 (5 bases). The germline V gene encodes CDR1 SGHRS and CDR2 YFSETQ. The CDR3 length is 13 residues. V dropped 5 bases and J dropped 5 bases, with 14 bases sitting between them. The CDR3 DNA follows: TGCGCCAGCAGGGATGGACCCGGGAACGAGCAGTACTTC. Translated: CASRDGPGNEQYF.

The V call is TRBV5-1, the J call TRBJ2-5; 10 bases align to TRBD1. This CDR3 is built from 15 residues. The J segment lost 3 bases and the V segment lost 3 bases, leaving 5 bases of the junction unmatched. Germline CDR1 and CDR2: SGHRS and YFSETQ. CDR3 in amino acids: CASSSGTGVKETQYF. CDR3 coding DNA: TGCGCCAGCAGCTCGGGGACAGGGGTCAAAGAGACCCAGTACTTC.

For the CDR3, the DNA is TGTGCCAGCAGTGAATTAGGGGGTAAGCTCGCTGAAGCTTTCTTT. Its protein is CASSELGGKLAEAFF. This chain connects TRBV2 to TRBJ1-1; possibly TRBD1 for D (6 bases). Per germline, CDR1 SNHLY and CDR2 FYNNEI. The CDR3 consists of 15 residues. Trimming removed 2 bases from V and 6 bases from J, with 16 bases in between.